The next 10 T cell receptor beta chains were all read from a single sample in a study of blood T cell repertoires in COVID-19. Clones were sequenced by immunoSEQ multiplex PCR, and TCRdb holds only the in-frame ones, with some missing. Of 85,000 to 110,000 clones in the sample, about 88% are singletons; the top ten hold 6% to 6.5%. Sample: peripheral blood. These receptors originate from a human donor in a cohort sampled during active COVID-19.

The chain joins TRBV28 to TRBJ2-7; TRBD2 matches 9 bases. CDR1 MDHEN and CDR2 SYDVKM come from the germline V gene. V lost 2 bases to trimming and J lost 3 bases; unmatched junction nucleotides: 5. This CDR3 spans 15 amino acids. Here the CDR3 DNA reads TGTGCCAGCAGTTTAGGCGGGAGGGTTCTCTACGAGCAGTACTTC. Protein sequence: CASSLGGRVLYEQYF.

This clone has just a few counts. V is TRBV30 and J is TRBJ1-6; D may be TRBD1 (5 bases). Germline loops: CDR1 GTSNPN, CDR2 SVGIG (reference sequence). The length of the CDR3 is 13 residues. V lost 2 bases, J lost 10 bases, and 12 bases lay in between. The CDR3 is CAWSLTDTSPLHF. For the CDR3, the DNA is TGTGCCTGGAGTCTGACAGATACCTCACCCCTCCACTTT.

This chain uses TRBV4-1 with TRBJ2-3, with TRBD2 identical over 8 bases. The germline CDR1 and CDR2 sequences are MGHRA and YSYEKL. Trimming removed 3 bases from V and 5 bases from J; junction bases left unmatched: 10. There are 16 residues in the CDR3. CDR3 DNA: TGCGCCAGCAGCCATGTCCTTGGGACTAGAAGAGATACGCAGTATTTT. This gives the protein CASSHVLGTRRDTQYF.

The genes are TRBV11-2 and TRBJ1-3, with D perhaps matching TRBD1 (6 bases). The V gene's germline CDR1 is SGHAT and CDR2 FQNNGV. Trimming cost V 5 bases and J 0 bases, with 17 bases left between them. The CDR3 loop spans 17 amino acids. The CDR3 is CASSHGQTKNSGNTIYF. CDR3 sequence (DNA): TGTGCCAGCAGCCACGGACAGACCAAAAACTCTGGAAACACCATATATTTT.

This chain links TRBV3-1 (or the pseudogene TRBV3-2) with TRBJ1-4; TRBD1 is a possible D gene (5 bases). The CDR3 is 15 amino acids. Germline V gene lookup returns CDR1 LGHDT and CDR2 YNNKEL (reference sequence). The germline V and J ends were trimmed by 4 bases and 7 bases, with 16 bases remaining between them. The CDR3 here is CASSPPLGLVEKLFF. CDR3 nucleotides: TGTGCCAGCAGCCCCCCTCTGGGGCTCGTTGAAAAACTGTTTTTT.

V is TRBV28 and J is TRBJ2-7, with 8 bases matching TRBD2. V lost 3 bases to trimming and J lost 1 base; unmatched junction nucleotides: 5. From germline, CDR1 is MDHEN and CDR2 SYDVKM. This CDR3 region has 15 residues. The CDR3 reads CASSFSGSGSYEQYF. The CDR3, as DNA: TGTGCCAGCAGTTTCAGCGGGAGCGGGTCCTACGAGCAGTACTTC.

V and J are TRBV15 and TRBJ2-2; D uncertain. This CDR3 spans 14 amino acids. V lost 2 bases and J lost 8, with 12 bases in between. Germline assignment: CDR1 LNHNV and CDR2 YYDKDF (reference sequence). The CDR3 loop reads CATSRPPPGGELFF. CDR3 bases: TGTGCCACCAGCAGACCACCCCCCGGTGGGGAGCTGTTTTTT.

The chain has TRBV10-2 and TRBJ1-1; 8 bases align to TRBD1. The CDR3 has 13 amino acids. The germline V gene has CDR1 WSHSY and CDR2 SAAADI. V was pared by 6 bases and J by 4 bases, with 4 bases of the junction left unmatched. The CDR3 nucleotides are TGCGCCAGCAGCTACAGGGGGGTCACTGAAGCTTTCTTT. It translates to CASSYRGVTEAFF.

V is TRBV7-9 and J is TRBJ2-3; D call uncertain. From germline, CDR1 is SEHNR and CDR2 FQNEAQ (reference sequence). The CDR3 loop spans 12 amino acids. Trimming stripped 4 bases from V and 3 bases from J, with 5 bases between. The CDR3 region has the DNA TGTGCCAGCAGCTCGAGGACAGATACGCAGTATTTT. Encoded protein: CASSSRTDTQYF.

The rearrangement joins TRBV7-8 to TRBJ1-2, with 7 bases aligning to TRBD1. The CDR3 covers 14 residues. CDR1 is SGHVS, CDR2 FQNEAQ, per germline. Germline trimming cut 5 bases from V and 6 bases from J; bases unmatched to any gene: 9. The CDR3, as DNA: TGTGCCAGCAGCCTAGTGGGGACAGATGATGGCTACACCTTC. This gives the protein CASSLVGTDDGYTF.